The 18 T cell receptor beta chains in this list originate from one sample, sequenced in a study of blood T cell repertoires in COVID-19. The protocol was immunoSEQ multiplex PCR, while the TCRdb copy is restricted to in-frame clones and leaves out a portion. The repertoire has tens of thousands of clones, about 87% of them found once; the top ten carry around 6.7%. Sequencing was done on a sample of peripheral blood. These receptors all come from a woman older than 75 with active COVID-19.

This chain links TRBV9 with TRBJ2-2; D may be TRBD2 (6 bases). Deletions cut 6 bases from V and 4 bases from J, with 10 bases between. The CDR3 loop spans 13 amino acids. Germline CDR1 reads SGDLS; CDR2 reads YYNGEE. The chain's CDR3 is CASTGLSTGELFF. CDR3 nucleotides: TGTGCCAGCACGGGACTTTCCACCGGGGAGCTGTTTTTT.

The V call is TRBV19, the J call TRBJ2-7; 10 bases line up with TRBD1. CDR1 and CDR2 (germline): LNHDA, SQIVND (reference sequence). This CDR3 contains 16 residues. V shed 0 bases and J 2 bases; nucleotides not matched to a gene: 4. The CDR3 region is CASSIDRTGGTYEQYF. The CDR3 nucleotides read TGTGCCAGTAGTATAGATCGGACAGGGGGAACCTACGAGCAGTACTTC.

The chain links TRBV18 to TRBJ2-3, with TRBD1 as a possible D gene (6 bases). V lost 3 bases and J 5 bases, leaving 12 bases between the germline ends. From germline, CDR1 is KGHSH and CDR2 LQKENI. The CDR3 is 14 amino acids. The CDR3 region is CASSPTGIGDTQYF. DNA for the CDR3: TGTGCCAGCTCACCTACAGGGATCGGAGATACGCAGTATTTT.

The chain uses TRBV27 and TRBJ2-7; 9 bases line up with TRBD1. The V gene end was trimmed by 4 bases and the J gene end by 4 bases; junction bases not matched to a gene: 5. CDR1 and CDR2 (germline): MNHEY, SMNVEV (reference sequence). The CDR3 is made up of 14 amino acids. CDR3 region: CASSSGQGIYEQYF. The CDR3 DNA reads TGTGCCAGCAGTTCGGGACAGGGCATATACGAGCAGTACTTC.

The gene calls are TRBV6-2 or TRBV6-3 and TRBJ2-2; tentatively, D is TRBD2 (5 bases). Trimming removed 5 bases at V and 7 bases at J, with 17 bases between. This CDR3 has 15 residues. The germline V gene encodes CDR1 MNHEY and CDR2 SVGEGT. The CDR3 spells CASSRRVLAVGELFF. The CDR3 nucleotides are TGTGCCAGCAGTCGTCGGGTTCTAGCTGTCGGGGAGCTGTTTTTT.

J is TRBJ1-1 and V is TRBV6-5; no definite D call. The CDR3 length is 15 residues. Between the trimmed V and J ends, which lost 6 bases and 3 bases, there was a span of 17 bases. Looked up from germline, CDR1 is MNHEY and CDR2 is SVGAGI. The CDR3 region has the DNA TGTGCCAGCAGGGTTATCCCGTCGGCGGACACTGAAGCTTTCTTT. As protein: CASRVIPSADTEAFF.

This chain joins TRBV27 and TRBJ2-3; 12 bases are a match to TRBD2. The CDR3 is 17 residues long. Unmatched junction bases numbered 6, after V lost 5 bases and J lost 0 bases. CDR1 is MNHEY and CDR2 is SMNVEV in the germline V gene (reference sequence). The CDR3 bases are TGTGCCAGCAGTCTTTGGACTAGCGGGGCTAGCACAGATACGCAGTATTTT. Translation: CASSLWTSGASTDTQYF.

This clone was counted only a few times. The CDR3 region has the DNA TGTGCCAGCAGCTTAGGAGGACAGGGGGATTCACCCCTCCACTTT. It translates to CASSLGGQGDSPLHF. The chain is built from TRBV7-2 and TRBJ1-6; 10 nucleotides agree with TRBD1. The CDR3 extends over 15 amino acids. CDR1 is SGHTA, CDR2 FQGNSA, per germline. V lost 1 base to trimming and J lost 8 bases; unmatched junction nucleotides: 2.

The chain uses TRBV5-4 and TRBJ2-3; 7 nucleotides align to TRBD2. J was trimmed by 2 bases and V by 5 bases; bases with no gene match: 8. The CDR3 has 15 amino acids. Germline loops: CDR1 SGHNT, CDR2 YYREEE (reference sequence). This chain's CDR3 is CASRPGTTITDTQYF. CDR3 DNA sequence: TGTGCCAGCAGGCCCGGGACTACCATCACAGATACGCAGTATTTT.

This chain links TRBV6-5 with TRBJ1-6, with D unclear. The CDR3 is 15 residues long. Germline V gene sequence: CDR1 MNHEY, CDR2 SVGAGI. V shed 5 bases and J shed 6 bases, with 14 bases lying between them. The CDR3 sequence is CASSLSRLRNSPLHF. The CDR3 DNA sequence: TGTGCCAGCAGTCTGTCCCGACTACGTAATTCACCCCTCCACTTT.

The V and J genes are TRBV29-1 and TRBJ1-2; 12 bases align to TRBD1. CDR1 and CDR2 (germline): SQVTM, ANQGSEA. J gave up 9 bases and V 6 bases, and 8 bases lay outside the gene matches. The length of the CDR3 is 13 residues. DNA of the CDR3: TGCAGCGTCGTACCTGGGACAGGGGGCCGCTACACCTTC. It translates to CSVVPGTGGRYTF. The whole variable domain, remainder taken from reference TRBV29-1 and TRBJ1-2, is SAVISQKPSRDICQRGTSLTIQCQVDSQVTMMFWYRQQPGQSLTLIATANQGSEATYESGFVIDKFPISRPNLTFSTLTVSNMSPEDSSIYLCSVVPGTGGRYTFGSGTRLTVV.

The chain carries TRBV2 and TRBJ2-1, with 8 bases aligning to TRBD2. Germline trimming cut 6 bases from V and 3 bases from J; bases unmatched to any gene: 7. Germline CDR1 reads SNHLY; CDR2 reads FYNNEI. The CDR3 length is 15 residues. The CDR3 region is CASRGAGAGYNEQFF. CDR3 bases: TGTGCCAGCAGGGGAGCGGGAGCAGGCTACAATGAGCAGTTCTTC. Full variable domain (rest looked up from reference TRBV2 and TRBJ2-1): EPEVTQTPSHQVTQMGQEVILRCVPISNHLYFYWYRQILGQKVEFLVSFYNNEISEKSEIFDDQFSVERPDGSNFTLKIRSTKLEDSAMYFCASRGAGAGYNEQFFGPGTRLTVL.

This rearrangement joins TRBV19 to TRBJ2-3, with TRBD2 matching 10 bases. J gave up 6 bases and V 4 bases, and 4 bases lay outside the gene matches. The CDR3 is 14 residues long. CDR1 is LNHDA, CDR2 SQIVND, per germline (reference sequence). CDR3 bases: TGTGCCAGTAGTACTAGCGGGGGCTACGATACGCAGTATTTT. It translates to CASSTSGGYDTQYF.

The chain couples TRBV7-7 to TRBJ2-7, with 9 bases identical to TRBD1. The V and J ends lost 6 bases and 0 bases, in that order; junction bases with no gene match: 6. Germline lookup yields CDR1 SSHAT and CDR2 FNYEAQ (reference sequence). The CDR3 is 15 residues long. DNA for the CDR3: TGTGCCAGCAGGCCTGGACAGGGGACCTCCTACGAGCAGTACTTC. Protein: CASRPGQGTSYEQYF.

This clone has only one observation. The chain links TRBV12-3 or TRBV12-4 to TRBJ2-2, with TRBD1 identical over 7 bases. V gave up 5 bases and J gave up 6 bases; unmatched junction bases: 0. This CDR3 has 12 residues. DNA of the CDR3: TGTGCCAGCAGTGGACAGGCCGGGGAGCTGTTTTTT. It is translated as CASSGQAGELFF.

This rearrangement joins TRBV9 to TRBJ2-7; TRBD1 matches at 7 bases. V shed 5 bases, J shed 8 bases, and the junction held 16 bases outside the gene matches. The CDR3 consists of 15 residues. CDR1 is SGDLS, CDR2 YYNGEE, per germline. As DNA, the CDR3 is TGTGCCAGCAGTGATCCCCGGGACAGCCCCCTCAAGCAGTACTTC. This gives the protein CASSDPRDSPLKQYF.

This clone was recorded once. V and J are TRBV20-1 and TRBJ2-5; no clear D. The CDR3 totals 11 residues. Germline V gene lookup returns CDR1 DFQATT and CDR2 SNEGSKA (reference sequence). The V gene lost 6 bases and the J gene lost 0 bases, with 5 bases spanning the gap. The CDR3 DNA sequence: TGCAGTGCCGAGTACCAAGAGACCCAGTACTTC. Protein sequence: CSAEYQETQYF.

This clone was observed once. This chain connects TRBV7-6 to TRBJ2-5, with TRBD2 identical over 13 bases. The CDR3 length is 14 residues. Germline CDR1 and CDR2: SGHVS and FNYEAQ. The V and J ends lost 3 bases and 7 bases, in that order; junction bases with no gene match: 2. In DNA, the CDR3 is TGTGCCAGCAGCTTTACTAGCGGGGGGGGGACCCAGTACTTC. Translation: CASSFTSGGGTQYF. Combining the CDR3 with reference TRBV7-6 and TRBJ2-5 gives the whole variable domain GAGVSQSPRYKVTKRGQDVALRCDPISGHVSLYWYRQALGQGPEFLTYFNYEAQQDKSGLPNDRFSAERPEGSISTLTIQRTEQRDSAMYRCASSFTSGGGTQYFGPGTRLLVL.